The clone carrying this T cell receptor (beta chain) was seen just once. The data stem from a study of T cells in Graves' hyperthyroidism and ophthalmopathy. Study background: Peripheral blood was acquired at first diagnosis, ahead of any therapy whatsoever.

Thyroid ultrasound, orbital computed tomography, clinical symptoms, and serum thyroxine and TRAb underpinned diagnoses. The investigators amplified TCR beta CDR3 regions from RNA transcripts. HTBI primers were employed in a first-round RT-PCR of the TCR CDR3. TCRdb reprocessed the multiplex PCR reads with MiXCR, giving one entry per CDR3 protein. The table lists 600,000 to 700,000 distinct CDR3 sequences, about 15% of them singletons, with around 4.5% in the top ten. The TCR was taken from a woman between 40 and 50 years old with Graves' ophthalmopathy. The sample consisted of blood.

The CDR3 DNA is TGTGCCAGCAGCCCACGACTTAACTCCTACGAGCAGTACTTC. Protein: CASSPRLNSYEQYF. This chain uses TRBV7-2 with TRBJ2-7; D uncertain. Trimming left V 5 bases short and J 0 bases short, with 11 bases between. CDR3 length: 14 amino acids. CDR1 and CDR2 from the germline V gene are SGHTA and FQGNSA. The whole variable domain, filled in from reference TRBV7-2 and TRBJ2-7, reads GAGVSQSPSNKVTEKGKDVELRCDPISGHTALYWYRQSLGQGLEFLIYFQGNSAPDKSGLPSDRFSAERTGGSVSTLTIQRTQQEDSAVYLCASSPRLNSYEQYFGPGTRLTVT.